This TCR beta chain appears in the sequencing data of a study of blood T cell repertoires in COVID-19. On the study more broadly: Acute and convalescent COVID-19 samples came from the United States, Italy and Spain. PBMCs, B-cell-depleted T cells, or T cells were the source of the cDNA or gDNA that made up the material.

J was trimmed by 5 bases and V by 6 bases; bases with no gene match: 9. The CDR3 has 15 residues. Germline values: CDR1 SNHLY, CDR2 FYNNEI. The repertoire was sequenced with immunoSEQ multiplex PCR; TCRdb's copy has only in-frame clones and lacks some. Of a few hundred thousand clones in the sample, roughly 90% were seen once. The TCR sequence derives from a man between 40 and 49 years old with acute or convalescent COVID-19. The chain couples TRBV2 to TRBJ2-2; 7 nucleotides align to TRBD1. Sequencing input: peripheral blood. CDR3 nucleotides: TGTGCCAGCAGAGGTACCGCAGGGGGTACCGGGGAGCTGTTTTTT. Encoded protein: CASRGTAGGTGELFF.